A single sample gave rise to the 23 T cell receptor beta chains below, sequenced in a study of regulatory T cells in long-lasting Graves disease. CDR3 regions were amplified by Arm-PCR using iRepertoire HTBI primers to build TCR beta libraries. From the multiplex PCR reads, TCRdb called clonotypes with MiXCR, one entry per CDR3 protein. The sample lists roughly 300,000 distinct CDR3 sequences, roughly 21% occurring once. The time point here: persistent/refractory GD, antithyroid drugs over 5 years with positive TRAb. Preparation of the TCR library used RNA extracted from PBMCs. Sequences were derived from peripheral blood mononuclear cells (PBMCs), sampled when the disease was refractory, from a patient treated with antithyroid drugs. The source is a female donor with Graves disease.

The sample holds a few counts of this clonotype. The J gene is TRBJ1-2, the V gene TRBV7-2; weak D call: TRBD1 (5 bases). The CDR3 extends over 12 amino acids. The germline gives CDR1 SGHTA, CDR2 FQGNSA. V gave up 3 bases and J gave up 8 bases, with 10 bases separating them. The CDR3 sequence: CASSFYEGGYTF. The CDR3 DNA reads TGTGCCAGCAGCTTTTACGAGGGGGGCTACACCTTC.

There are many counts of this clonotype. The chain links TRBV11-3 to TRBJ2-5; 9 bases agree with TRBD1. Trimming at V came to 2 bases and at J to 0 bases, leaving 19 bases not matched to a gene. Germline lookup yields CDR1 SGHNT and CDR2 YENEEA. The CDR3 loop spans 21 amino acids. CDR3 in DNA: TGTGCCAGCAGCTTAATCGCCGTACTTTCGGAACAGGGGGCCTACCAAGAGACCCAGTACTTC. Protein sequence: CASSLIAVLSEQGAYQETQYF.

This clonotype was counted ten times or more. The V gene is TRBV7-9, the J gene TRBJ2-5, with 7 bases aligning to TRBD2. V gave up 5 bases and J gave up 5 bases; unmatched junction bases: 8. CDR3 length: 14 amino acids. The V gene's germline CDR1 is SEHNR and CDR2 FQNEAQ (reference sequence). The DNA for the CDR3 is TGTGCCAGCAGCGATGAAGCGGGGAGGGAGACCCAGTACTTC. Encoded protein: CASSDEAGRETQYF.

The chain recombines TRBV5-1 with TRBJ1-1; 7 nucleotides line up with TRBD1. The CDR3 sequence is 15 residues long. The germline CDR1 and CDR2 sequences are SGHRS and YFSETQ. With 2 bases clipped from V and 3 bases from J, the junction kept 7 bases outside the gene matches. The CDR3 sequence: CASSLTGEPDTEAFF. The CDR3 DNA reads TGCGCCAGCAGCTTAACAGGGGAACCCGACACTGAAGCTTTCTTT.

As regards this clonotype: This may come from a read error, since a much larger clone is one base off. The chain recombines TRBV7-9 with TRBJ2-7; 9 bases line up with TRBD1. CDR3 length: 14 residues. Germline lookup yields CDR1 SEHNR and CDR2 FQNEAQ (reference sequence). The CDR3 protein is CTSSYDRGSDEQYF. The CDR3 region has the DNA TGTACCAGCAGCTACGACAGGGGGAGCGACGAGCAGTACTTC.

The rearrangement joins TRBV6-5 to TRBJ2-2, with no clear D. From germline, CDR1 is MNHEY and CDR2 SVGAGI. Trimming removed 4 bases from V and 7 bases from J, with 13 bases in between. There are 14 residues in the CDR3. The CDR3, as DNA: TGTGCCAGCAGTTTAACGACCATTGGCGGGGAGCTGTTTTTT. As protein: CASSLTTIGGELFF.

In its sample, this clonotype was seen many times. At one end the junction does not follow the germline gene, possibly because of a read error. The chain is built from TRBV5-1 and TRBJ1-1; TRBD1 is a possible D gene (6 bases). Germline values: CDR1 SGHRS, CDR2 YFSETQ. This CDR3 is built from 15 residues. CDR3 amino acids: CASSLVQGLNTEAFF. CDR3 DNA sequence: TGTGCCAGCAGCTTGGTACAGGGACTGAACACTGAAGCTTTCTTT.

Many counts were recorded for this clonotype. The J gene is TRBJ2-5, the V gene TRBV29-1; D unclear. The CDR3 has 12 amino acids. With 2 bases removed from V and 5 bases from J, the gap between germline ends came to 9 bases. Germline V lookup: CDR1 SQVTM, CDR2 ANQGSEA. The CDR3 bases are TGCAGCGTTGAACCGACCGAGGAGACCCAGTACTTC. Amino acids: CSVEPTEETQYF.

This clonotype was seen many times. This CDR3 reads CASSAPGTANEKLFF. The CDR3 bases are TGTGCCAGCAGTGCTCCCGGGACAGCTAATGAAAAACTGTTTTTT. V usage is TRBV28 and J usage is TRBJ1-4; 7 bases map to TRBD1. Germline loops: CDR1 MDHEN, CDR2 SYDVKM. There are 15 residues in the CDR3. Trimming at V came to 5 bases and at J to 3 bases, leaving 6 bases not matched to a gene. Based on the CDR3 plus reference TRBV28 and TRBJ1-4, the full variable domain is DVKVTQSSRYLVKRTGEKVFLECVQDMDHENMFWYRQDPGLGLRLIYFSYDVKMKEKGDIPEGYSVSREKKERFSLILESASTNQTSMYLCASSAPGTANEKLFFGSGTQLSVL.

This clonotype was detected only a few times. The chain combines TRBV12-3 or TRBV12-4 with TRBJ1-3, with 10 bases matching TRBD1. The J segment lost 4 bases and the V segment lost 6 bases, leaving 3 bases of the junction unmatched. The CDR3 has 14 amino acids. The CDR3 DNA follows: TGTGCCAGCAGCCGACAGGGGGCGGGAAACACCATATATTTT. The encoded protein is CASSRQGAGNTIYF.

This clonotype was observed a few times. This sequence is one base from a far larger clone and is likely a read error. This chain connects TRBV6-2 or TRBV6-3 to TRBJ2-7; no definite D call. The CDR3 totals 11 residues. V was cut by 1 base and J by 3 bases, with 1 base left in between. Per the germline V gene, CDR1 is MNHEY and CDR2 is SVGEGT. The CDR3 is CASSYFYEQYF. The CDR3, as DNA: TGTGCCAGCAGTTACTTCTACGAGCAGTACTTC.

This clonotype was seen only a few times. This chain uses TRBV11-2 with TRBJ2-2, with D possibly matching TRBD1 (6 bases). The CDR3 loop spans 17 amino acids. The V and J ends lost 3 bases and 0 bases respectively, with 14 bases between them. From germline, CDR1 is SGHAT and CDR2 FQNNGV. CDR3 sequence (DNA): TGTGCCAGCAGCTTGTTCACCGGGACACCGAACACCGGGGAGCTGTTTTTT. Amino acid sequence: CASSLFTGTPNTGELFF.

This clonotype was seen a handful of times. V is TRBV29-1 and J is TRBJ2-7, with 8 nucleotides matching TRBD2. V was clipped by 4 bases and J by 2 bases; unmatched bases: 4. The length of the CDR3 is 13 residues. From germline, CDR1 is SQVTM and CDR2 ANQGSEA. CDR3 region: CSVVREGAYEQYF. Here the CDR3 DNA reads TGCAGCGTTGTCCGGGAGGGAGCCTACGAGCAGTACTTC.

Remarks on this clonotype: Being one base from a much bigger clone, this may be a read error. V is TRBV6-1 and J is TRBJ1-5; 11 positions agree with TRBD1. With 8 bases clipped from V and 6 bases from J, the junction kept 9 bases outside the gene matches. Per the germline V gene, CDR1 is MNHNS and CDR2 is SASEGT. This CDR3 contains 15 residues. The CDR3: CASGGRTGGIQPQHF. CDR3 DNA sequence: TGTGCCAGCGGCGGGCGGACAGGGGGCATTCAGCCCCAGCATTTT.

The chain employs TRBV12-5 and TRBJ1-4; D is unclear. The CDR3 has 10 residues. The ends were cut back, 7 bases at V and 7 bases at J, with 4 bases in the middle. The germline gives CDR1 LGHNT, CDR2 FRNRAP. The CDR3 protein is CASEGEKLFF. The CDR3 DNA sequence: TGTGCTAGTGAAGGTGAAAAACTGTTTTTT.

The rearrangement links TRBV27 to TRBJ2-1; D may match TRBD1 or TRBD2 (6 bases each). Germline CDR1 is MNHEY and CDR2 is SMNVEV (reference sequence). The CDR3 runs to 16 residues. V lost 2 bases, J lost 0 bases, and 11 bases lay in between. CDR3 DNA: TGTGCCAGCAGTTTAAAGGGGGGTCACTCCTACAATGAGCAGTTCTTC. Translated: CASSLKGGHSYNEQFF.

J is TRBJ2-7 and V is TRBV7-9; no clear D. V was cut by 2 bases and J by 6 bases, with 11 bases left in between. The CDR3 consists of 13 residues. CDR1 and CDR2 (germline): SEHNR, FQNEAQ (reference sequence). In DNA, the CDR3 is TGTGCCAGCAGCTTAACCGGTGTAGGCGAGCAGTACTTC. Translated, it gives CASSLTGVGEQYF.

This clonotype has just a few counts. V is TRBV7-2 and J is TRBJ2-2, with 7 bases that match TRBD2. CDR3 length: 16 residues. Trimming removed 2 bases from V and 2 bases from J; junction bases left unmatched: 5. CDR1 SGHTA and CDR2 FQGNSA come from the germline V gene. CDR3 amino acids: CASSLISGENTGELFF. DNA for the CDR3: TGTGCCAGCAGCTTAATAAGCGGGGAAAACACCGGGGAGCTGTTTTTT. The complete variable domain, with remaining parts taken from reference TRBV7-2 and TRBJ2-2, reads GAGVSQSPSNKVTEKGKDVELRCDPISGHTALYWYRQSLGQGLEFLIYFQGNSAPDKSGLPSDRFSAERTGGSVSTLTIQRTQQEDSAVYLCASSLISGENTGELFFGEGSRLTVL.

This clonotype was seen only a few times. The rearrangement joins TRBV28 to TRBJ2-7; D is possibly TRBD1 (6 bases). CDR3 length: 12 amino acids. With 7 bases removed from V and 1 base from J, the gap between germline ends came to 8 bases. Germline CDR1 is MDHEN and CDR2 is SYDVKM. This CDR3 reads CASTTGSYEQYF. The CDR3 bases are TGTGCCAGCACTACAGGGTCCTACGAGCAGTACTTC.

The chain is built from TRBV7-8 and TRBJ1-1; D gene ambiguous. Trimming pared 5 bases from V and 1 base from J, leaving 23 bases between. CDR1 and CDR2 (germline): SGHVS, FQNEAQ. This CDR3 has 18 amino acids. This CDR3 reads CASSPSYGVSVENTEAFF. DNA of the CDR3: TGTGCCAGCAGCCCATCCTATGGGGTTTCAGTAGAGAACACTGAAGCTTTCTTT. The complete variable domain, with remaining parts taken from reference TRBV7-8 and TRBJ1-1, reads GAGVSQSPRYKVAKRGQDVALRCDPISGHVSLFWYQQALGQGPEFLTYFQNEAQLDKSGLPSDRFFAERPEGSVSTLKIQRTQQEDSAVYLCASSPSYGVSVENTEAFFGQGTRLTVV.

This clonotype was found many times. The CDR3 reads CASSSSSGSNQPQHF. The CDR3 DNA is TGTGCCAGCAGCTCCTCCTCCGGTAGCAATCAGCCCCAGCATTTT. The chain has TRBV7-2 and TRBJ1-5; D not resolved. Trimming cost V 4 bases and J 0 bases, with 10 bases left between them. CDR1 and CDR2 (germline): SGHTA, FQGNSA. The CDR3 runs to 15 residues.

The V gene is TRBV4-1, the J gene TRBJ1-2; 7 bases are shared with TRBD1. This CDR3 is built from 15 residues. After removal of 4 bases from V and 3 bases from J, the junction contained 8 bases not matched to a gene. CDR1 is MGHRA, CDR2 YSYEKL, per germline. CDR3 residues: CASSRRDSTYYGYTF. The CDR3 DNA reads as TGCGCCAGCAGCCGACGGGACAGTACTTACTATGGCTACACCTTC.

This clonotype appeared many times. The chain links TRBV7-8 to TRBJ2-5, with 8 bases aligning to TRBD2. In germline, CDR1 is SGHVS, CDR2 FQNEAQ. This CDR3 has 16 amino acids. With V trimmed by 2 bases and J by 4 bases, 9 bases remained unmatched. The CDR3 reads CASSLQSWSGGETQYF. The DNA of the CDR3 is TGTGCCAGCAGCTTACAAAGCTGGAGCGGGGGAGAGACCCAGTACTTC.